At least ten counts were recorded for the clone carrying this T cell receptor (beta chain). Its matching antigen is unknown. Aged 18 to 65, the patients had hyperthyroidism that was newly diagnosed and had lasted under 2 months. The germline V gene encodes CDR1 SGHTA and CDR2 FQGTGA. The CDR3 is 14 amino acids. J lost 2 bases, V lost 0 bases, and 0 bases had no gene match. Amplified TCR beta CDR3 regions derived from RNA transcripts. The HTBI primer set served for first-round RT-PCR of the TCR CDR3. MiXCR, run by TCRdb on the multiplex PCR reads, gives a single entry per CDR3 protein. The sample holds 500,000 to 650,000 distinct CDR3 sequences, approximately 14% seen once. These data come from a study of T cells in Graves' hyperthyroidism and ophthalmopathy. Study conclusions and caveats: Most clonotypes expanded in thyroid above 0.001 were likewise present in blood.

The clonotype comes from a woman aged 40 to 49 with Graves' hyperthyroidism. The sample comprised blood. The chain couples TRBV7-3 to TRBJ1-2; 7 bases map to TRBD1. This CDR3 reads CASSLTGGNYGYTF. The CDR3 nucleotides read TGTGCCAGCAGCTTAACAGGGGGCAACTATGGCTACACCTTC.